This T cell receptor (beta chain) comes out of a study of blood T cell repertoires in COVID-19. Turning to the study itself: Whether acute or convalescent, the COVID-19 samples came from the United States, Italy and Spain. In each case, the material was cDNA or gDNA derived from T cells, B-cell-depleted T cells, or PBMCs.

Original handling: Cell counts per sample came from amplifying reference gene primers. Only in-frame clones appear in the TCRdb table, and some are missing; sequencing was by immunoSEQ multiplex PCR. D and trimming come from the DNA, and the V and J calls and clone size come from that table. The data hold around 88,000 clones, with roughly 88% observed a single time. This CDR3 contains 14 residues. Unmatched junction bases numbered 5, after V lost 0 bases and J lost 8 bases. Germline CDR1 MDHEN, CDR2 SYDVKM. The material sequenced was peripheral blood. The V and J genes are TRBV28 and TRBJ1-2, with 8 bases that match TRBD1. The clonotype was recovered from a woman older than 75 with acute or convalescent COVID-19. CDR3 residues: CASSLWGTGRGYTF. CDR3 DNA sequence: TGTGCCAGCAGTTTATGGGGGACAGGACGCGGCTACACCTTC.